These 29 T cell receptor beta chains were sequenced from one sample in a study of T cells after yellow fever vaccination. TCRdb re-called the 5' RACE reads through MiXCR, storing one row per CDR3 protein. The table records hundreds of thousands of distinct CDR3 sequences, 9% to 15% of them present only once. This material consisted of PBMCs, taken on the day of the yellow fever booster vaccination. The origin of the receptors is a man aged 30-40 years who received the YFV17D yellow fever vaccine.

This clonotype was counted only a few times. The V gene is TRBV5-1, the J gene TRBJ2-2, with D maybe TRBD2 (5 bases). The CDR3 runs to 16 residues. Germline V gives CDR1 SGHRS, CDR2 YFSETQ. The V gene lost 3 bases and the J gene lost 5 bases, with 17 bases spanning the gap. CDR3 in DNA: TGCGCCAGCAGCTCTGATCCGGGAAGAAAAACCGGGGAGCTGTTTTTT. Encoded protein: CASSSDPGRKTGELFF.

This chain uses TRBV20-1 with TRBJ2-3; the D gene is possibly TRBD2 (5 bases). This CDR3 has 16 amino acids. Germline CDR1 is DFQATT and CDR2 is SNEGSKA (reference sequence). V lost 5 bases to trimming and J lost 2 bases, with 20 bases between them. CDR3 amino acids: CSAPRPGFGITDTQYF. The CDR3 DNA follows: TGCAGTGCTCCTCGTCCGGGGTTTGGGATCACAGATACGCAGTATTTT.

This clonotype was seen more than once but under ten times. This chain joins TRBV6-2 or TRBV6-3 and TRBJ2-5, with TRBD1 matching 7 bases. Trimming cost V 1 base and J 6 bases; bases outside gene matches: 5. Germline V lookup: CDR1 MNHEY, CDR2 SVGEGT. The CDR3 length is 14 residues. In DNA, the CDR3 is TGTGCCAGCAGTTACTACGGACAGGCGCAGACCCAGTACTTC. Residues: CASSYYGQAQTQYF.

V and J are TRBV6-2 or TRBV6-3 and TRBJ2-7, with a weak D call TRBD2 (6 bases). The CDR3 totals 16 residues. The V end lost 1 base, the J end lost 5 bases, and 18 bases lay between the germline ends. The germline V gene has CDR1 MNHEY and CDR2 SVGEGT. The CDR3 bases are TGTGCCAGCAGTTACTTTCGACTAGTTGGGGGAGACGAGCAGTACTTC. Its translation is CASSYFRLVGGDEQYF.

This clonotype was seen a handful of times. This chain joins TRBV11-2 and TRBJ2-5; possibly TRBD1 for D (5 bases). The CDR3 is 14 amino acids. Trimming shortened V by 7 bases and J by 2 bases, and 14 bases separated the two germline ends. CDR1 and CDR2 (germline): SGHAT, FQNNGV. The CDR3 coding sequence is TGTGCCAGCACCTGGGGCGGCCCGCAAGAGACCCAGTACTTC. Translation gives CASTWGGPQETQYF.

DNA for the CDR3: TGCACCAGCAGCCAACAGCCCTACGAGCAGTACTTC. This translates into CTSSQQPYEQYF. The gene calls are TRBV1 and TRBJ2-7. TRBV1 is a pseudogene locus. The CDR3 contains 12 residues.

The sample holds a few counts of this clonotype. This CDR3 reads CASSLSGSYEQFF. CDR3 nucleotide sequence: TGTGCCAGCAGTTTGAGTGGGAGCTATGAGCAGTTCTTC. The chain carries TRBV12-3 or TRBV12-4 and TRBJ2-1; possible D gene TRBD2, 5 bases. This CDR3 spans 13 amino acids. V was cut by 3 bases and J by 8 bases, with 11 bases left in between.

This clonotype was recorded many times. The chain carries TRBV18 and TRBJ2-1; D call uncertain. From germline, CDR1 is KGHSH and CDR2 LQKENI. The CDR3 consists of 15 residues. Trimming pared 0 bases from V and 7 bases from J, leaving 13 bases between. In DNA form, the CDR3 reads TGTGCCAGCTCACCACCGTCGCGACCGGCTAATGAGCAGTTCTTC. Translation: CASSPPSRPANEQFF. The full variable domain, its missing parts supplied by reference TRBV18 and TRBJ2-1, is NAGVMQNPRHLVRRRGQEARLRCSPMKGHSHVYWYRQLPEEGLKFMVYLQKENIIDESGMPKERFSAEFPKEGPSILRIQQVVRGDSAAYFCASSPPSRPANEQFFGPGTRLTVL.

V is TRBV3-1 and J is TRBJ2-7; D unresolved. The CDR3 contains 15 residues. Germline CDR1 is LGHDT and CDR2 is YNNKEL (reference sequence). V gave up 1 base and J gave up 7 bases, with 17 bases separating them. The CDR3 sequence is CASSQVWRIGQEQYF. CDR3 bases: TGTGCCAGCAGCCAAGTTTGGCGGATTGGTCAGGAGCAGTACTTC.

V gene TRBV12-3 or TRBV12-4 combines with J gene TRBJ2-6; D remains ambiguous. This CDR3 is 16 amino acids long. V was pared by 4 bases and J by 0 bases, with 10 bases between. Written as DNA, the CDR3 is TGTGCCAGCAGTTCTCGTCGGACCTCTGGGGCCAACGTCCTGACTTTC. This codes for CASSSRRTSGANVLTF.

This clonotype was recorded at least ten times. This rearrangement joins TRBV7-7 to TRBJ2-5; D gene ambiguous. The CDR3 is 13 amino acids. Germline V gives CDR1 SSHAT, CDR2 FNYEAQ (reference sequence). The ends were cut back, 0 bases at V and 5 bases at J, with 7 bases in the middle. The CDR3 reads CASSLAPDETQYF. The CDR3 bases are TGTGCCAGCAGCTTAGCGCCTGATGAGACCCAGTACTTC.

The gene calls are TRBV20-1 and TRBJ2-7; D remains unclear. The germline V gene has CDR1 DFQATT and CDR2 SNEGSKA (reference sequence). The CDR3 loop spans 15 amino acids. Trimming stripped 3 bases from V and 6 bases from J, with 21 bases between. The CDR3 DNA reads as TGCAGTGCTAGCCTAAGGGCTAGGAATCTTCTCGAGCAGTACTTC. Amino acids: CSASLRARNLLEQYF.

This clonotype was recorded a few times. The chain uses TRBV20-1 and TRBJ2-1; a weak D match, TRBD2 (6 bases). The germline CDR1 and CDR2 sequences are DFQATT and SNEGSKA (reference sequence). The CDR3 spans 16 residues. Trimming took off 5 bases at V and 0 bases at J, with 17 bases between the two ends. In DNA form, the CDR3 reads TGCAGTGCTCCCTCGGCGGGGCGCAGCTCCTACAATGAGCAGTTCTTC. It is translated as CSAPSAGRSSYNEQFF.

This clonotype was observed a handful of times. The rearrangement uses TRBV15 and TRBJ1-2; D gene unclear. Germline lookup yields CDR1 LNHNV and CDR2 YYDKDF (reference sequence). The CDR3 spans 15 residues. The germline V and J ends were trimmed by 1 base and 1 base, with 10 bases remaining between them. The CDR3 is CATSRGDGSNYGYTF. The CDR3 DNA sequence: TGTGCCACCAGCAGAGGAGACGGAAGTAACTATGGCTACACCTTC. The variable domain in full, with the rest retrieved from reference TRBV15 and TRBJ1-2, is DAMVIQNPRYQVTQFGKPVTLSCSQTLNHNVMYWYQQKSSQAPKLLFHYYDKDFNNEADTPDNFQSRRPNTSFCFLDIRSPGLGDTAMYLCATSRGDGSNYGYTFGSGTRLTVV.

The table lists this clonotype with a few counts. The rearrangement joins TRBV29-1 to TRBJ2-5; perhaps D is TRBD1 or TRBD2 (6 bases each). V lost 5 bases and J 7 bases, leaving 20 bases between the germline ends. Germline CDR1 reads SQVTM; CDR2 reads ANQGSEA. The length of the CDR3 is 14 residues. CDR3 sequence: CSVMPEGEWVTQYF. DNA for the CDR3: TGCAGCGTTATGCCGGAGGGGGAGTGGGTGACCCAGTACTTC.

This clonotype was recorded a few times. The chain has TRBV15 and TRBJ2-7, with D perhaps being TRBD1 or TRBD2 (5 bases each). The germline V and J ends were trimmed by 5 bases and 5 bases, with 10 bases remaining between them. The CDR3 loop spans 12 amino acids. Germline V gives CDR1 LNHNV, CDR2 YYDKDF (reference sequence). The CDR3 DNA reads as TGTGCCACCAGCCCGGGGACCAACGAGCAGTACTTC. Amino acids: CATSPGTNEQYF.

The chain links TRBV30 to TRBJ1-6; D not resolved. CDR1 is GTSNPN and CDR2 is SVGIG in the germline V gene (reference sequence). Trimming removed 2 bases from V and 8 bases from J, with 7 bases in between. This CDR3 has 12 residues. The CDR3 coding sequence is TGTGCCTGGAGTAGCGATTATTCACCCCTCCACTTT. It codes for CAWSSDYSPLHF.

This clonotype was seen a few times. This sequence joins TRBV27 and TRBJ2-5, with D maybe TRBD2 (5 bases). Trimming cost V 3 bases and J 4 bases, with 9 bases left between them. CDR1 is MNHEY, CDR2 SMNVEV, per germline (reference sequence). The CDR3 runs 13 residues. Here the CDR3 DNA reads TGTGCCAGCAGTTTGCCGGGGTTAGAGACCCAGTACTTC. Protein: CASSLPGLETQYF.

This chain links TRBV12-3 or TRBV12-4 with TRBJ1-1, with D perhaps TRBD1 (5 bases). This CDR3 is built from 14 residues. Trimming cost V 9 bases and J 4 bases, with 18 bases left between them. CDR3 in DNA: TGTGCCAGTTCTACCAGGGACGGCGGCACTGAAGCTTTCTTT. This sequence encodes CASSTRDGGTEAFF.

This clonotype was counted between two and nine times. The rearrangement links TRBV12-3 or TRBV12-4 to TRBJ2-5; 10 bases are shared with TRBD2. The CDR3 runs to 16 residues. V was pared by 2 bases and J by 5 bases, with 8 bases of the junction left unmatched. The DNA of the CDR3 is TGTGCCAGCAGTTTATCACCTAGCGGGAGCGGGGAGACCCAGTACTTC. It yields the protein CASSLSPSGSGETQYF.

This clonotype was found a few times. The V gene is TRBV6-2 or TRBV6-3, the J gene TRBJ2-3; D is possibly TRBD1 or TRBD2 (5 bases each). Trimming removed 2 bases from V and 4 bases from J, with 16 bases in between. The CDR3 is 16 amino acids. Germline CDR1 reads MNHEY; CDR2 reads SVGEGT. CDR3: CASSYGGVGGADTQYF. CDR3 sequence (DNA): TGTGCCAGCAGTTACGGGGGAGTAGGTGGCGCAGATACGCAGTATTTT.

The gene calls are TRBV7-9 and TRBJ2-1, with D perhaps TRBD2 (5 bases). The V end was cut by 11 bases, the J end by 7 bases, with 18 bases between. Germline values: CDR1 SEHNR, CDR2 FQNEAQ (reference sequence). The length of the CDR3 is 13 residues. The CDR3 protein is CALYHGGMNEQFF. The CDR3 DNA reads as TGTGCCTTATACCACGGAGGTATGAATGAGCAGTTCTTC.

This clonotype turned up a few times. The rearrangement links TRBV7-2 to TRBJ2-3, with 8 bases that match TRBD2. In germline, CDR1 is SGHTA, CDR2 FQGNSA. The CDR3 extends over 15 amino acids. J gave up 0 bases and V 3 bases, and 2 bases lay outside the gene matches. Here the CDR3 DNA reads TGTGCCAGCAGCTTGCAGCGGGAGAGCACAGATACGCAGTATTTT. Translating gives CASSLQRESTDTQYF.

This clonotype occurred a few times. The CDR3 DNA reads as TGTGCCTCTGACAGGGGCACCTACGAGCAGTACTTC. This codes for CASDRGTYEQYF. The V gene is TRBV30, the J gene TRBJ2-7; 8 bases map to TRBD1. Germline V gene data show CDR1 as GTSNPN and CDR2 as SVGIG (reference sequence). This CDR3 has 12 residues. The V and J ends lost 7 bases and 2 bases, in that order; junction bases with no gene match: 4.

The genes are TRBV7-8 and TRBJ2-2, with D maybe TRBD2 (6 bases). With 6 bases removed from V and 0 bases from J, the gap between germline ends came to 20 bases. The CDR3 spans 18 residues. Germline CDR1 and CDR2: SGHVS and FQNEAQ. For the CDR3, the DNA is TGTGCCAGCAGGCCGAAGGGACTTTTCTTCCCGAACACCGGGGAGCTGTTTTTT. This translates into CASRPKGLFFPNTGELFF.

This clonotype was seen only a few times. V usage is TRBV6-2 or TRBV6-3 and J usage is TRBJ2-3, with 10 bases aligning to TRBD2. This CDR3 comprises 14 residues. Germline V gene sequence: CDR1 MNHEY, CDR2 SVGEGT. V lost 10 bases, J lost 1 base, and 5 bases stayed unmatched. CDR3 nucleotide sequence: TGTGCCACGCAGCGGGAGGGCCGCACAGATACGCAGTATTTT. Protein: CATQREGRTDTQYF.

The V gene is TRBV5-1, the J gene TRBJ2-7, with 9 bases fitting TRBD1. This CDR3 comprises 16 residues. V shed 4 bases and J 1 base; nucleotides not matched to a gene: 9. Germline V lookup: CDR1 SGHRS, CDR2 YFSETQ. Here the CDR3 DNA reads TGCGCCAGCAGCCCACCCTCCGGGACAGGGTCCTACGAGCAGTACTTC. It specifies CASSPPSGTGSYEQYF.

This clonotype has more than one count but fewer than ten. The rearrangement joins TRBV5-1 to TRBJ2-7, with 9 bases fitting TRBD2. Unmatched junction bases numbered 6, after V lost 0 bases and J lost 5 bases. Germline V gene sequence: CDR1 SGHRS, CDR2 YFSETQ. The CDR3 loop spans 15 amino acids. This CDR3 reads CASSLGSGRGNEQYF. The CDR3 DNA reads as TGCGCCAGCAGCTTGGGTAGCGGGAGAGGCAACGAGCAGTACTTC. Full variable domain (outside the CDR3, taken from reference TRBV5-1 and TRBJ2-7): KAGVTQTPRYLIKTRGQQVTLSCSPISGHRSVSWYQQTPGQGLQFLFEYFSETQRNKGNFPGRFSGRQFSNSRSEMNVSTLELGDSALYLCASSLGSGRGNEQYFGPGTRLTVT.

This rearrangement joins TRBV2 to TRBJ2-5; D is unclear. Between the trimmed V and J ends, which lost 7 bases and 3 bases, there was a span of 12 bases. Germline loops: CDR1 SNHLY, CDR2 FYNNEI. There are 13 residues in the CDR3. CDR3 DNA: TGTGCCAGCACGGACGGAAATGAAGAGACCCAGTACTTC. It is translated as CASTDGNEETQYF.